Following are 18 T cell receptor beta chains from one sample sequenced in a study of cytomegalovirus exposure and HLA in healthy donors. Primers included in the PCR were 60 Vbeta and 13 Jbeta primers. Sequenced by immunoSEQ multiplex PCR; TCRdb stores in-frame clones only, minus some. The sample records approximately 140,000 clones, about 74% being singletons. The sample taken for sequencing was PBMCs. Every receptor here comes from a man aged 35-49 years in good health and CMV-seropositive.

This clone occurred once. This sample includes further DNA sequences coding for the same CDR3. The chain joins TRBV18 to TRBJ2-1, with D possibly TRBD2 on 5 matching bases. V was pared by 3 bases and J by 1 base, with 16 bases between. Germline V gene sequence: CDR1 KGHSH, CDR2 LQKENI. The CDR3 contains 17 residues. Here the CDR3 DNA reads TGTGCCAGCTCACCGTCCTCGCACCCGGGGTCCTACAATGAGCAGTTCTTC. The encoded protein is CASSPSSHPGSYNEQFF. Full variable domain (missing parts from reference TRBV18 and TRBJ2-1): NAGVMQNPRHLVRRRGQEARLRCSPMKGHSHVYWYRQLPEEGLKFMVYLQKENIIDESGMPKERFSAEFPKEGPSILRIQQVVRGDSAAYFCASSPSSHPGSYNEQFFGPGTRLTVL.

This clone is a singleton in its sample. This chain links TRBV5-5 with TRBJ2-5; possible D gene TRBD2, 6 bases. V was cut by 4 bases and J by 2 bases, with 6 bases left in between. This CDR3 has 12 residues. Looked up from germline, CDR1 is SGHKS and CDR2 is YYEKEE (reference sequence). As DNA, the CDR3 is TGTGCCAGCAGCGGACTACAAGAGACCCAGTACTTC. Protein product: CASSGLQETQYF.

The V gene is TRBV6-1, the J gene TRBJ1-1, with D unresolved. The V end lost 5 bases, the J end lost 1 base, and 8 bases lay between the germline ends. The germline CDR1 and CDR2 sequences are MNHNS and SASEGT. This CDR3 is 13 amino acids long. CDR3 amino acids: CASSRGQNTEAFF. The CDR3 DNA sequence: TGTGCCAGCAGTAGAGGGCAGAACACTGAAGCTTTCTTT.

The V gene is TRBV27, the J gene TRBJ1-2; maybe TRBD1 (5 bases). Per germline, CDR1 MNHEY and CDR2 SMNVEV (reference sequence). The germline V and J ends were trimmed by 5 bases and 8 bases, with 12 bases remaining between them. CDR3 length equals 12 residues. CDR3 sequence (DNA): TGTGCCAGCAGTCCTGCTGGGGGGGGCTACACCTTC. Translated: CASSPAGGGYTF.

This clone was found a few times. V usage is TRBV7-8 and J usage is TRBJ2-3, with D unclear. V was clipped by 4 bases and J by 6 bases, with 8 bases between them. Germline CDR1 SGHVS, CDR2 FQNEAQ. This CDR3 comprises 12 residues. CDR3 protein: CASSSTRDTQYF. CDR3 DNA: TGTGCCAGCAGCTCAACGAGGGATACGCAGTATTTT.

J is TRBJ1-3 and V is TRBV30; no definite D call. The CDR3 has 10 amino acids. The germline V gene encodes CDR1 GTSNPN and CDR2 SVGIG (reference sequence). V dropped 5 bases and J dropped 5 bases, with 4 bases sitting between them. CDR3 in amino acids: CAWERNTIYF. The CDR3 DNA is TGTGCCTGGGAGCGAAACACCATATATTTT.

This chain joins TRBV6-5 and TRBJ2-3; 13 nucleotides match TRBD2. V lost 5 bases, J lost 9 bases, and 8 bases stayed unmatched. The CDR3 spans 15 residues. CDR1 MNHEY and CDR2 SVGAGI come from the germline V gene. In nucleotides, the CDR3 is TGTGCCAGCAGTCCTGAACTAGCGGGAGGGCGAACGCAGTATTTT. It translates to CASSPELAGGRTQYF.

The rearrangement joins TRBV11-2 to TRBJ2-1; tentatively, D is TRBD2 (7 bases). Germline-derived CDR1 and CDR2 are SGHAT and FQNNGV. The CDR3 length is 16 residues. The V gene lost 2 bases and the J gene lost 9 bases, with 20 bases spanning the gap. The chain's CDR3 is CASSLPSRHRGAEQFF. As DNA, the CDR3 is TGTGCCAGCAGCTTACCTAGCCGGCATCGGGGGGCTGAGCAGTTCTTC.

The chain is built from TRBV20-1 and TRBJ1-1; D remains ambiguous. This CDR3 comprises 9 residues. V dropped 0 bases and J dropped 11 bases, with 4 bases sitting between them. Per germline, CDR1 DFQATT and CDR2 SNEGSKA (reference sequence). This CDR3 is CSAREEAFF. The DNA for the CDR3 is TGCAGTGCTAGAGAGGAGGCTTTCTTT.

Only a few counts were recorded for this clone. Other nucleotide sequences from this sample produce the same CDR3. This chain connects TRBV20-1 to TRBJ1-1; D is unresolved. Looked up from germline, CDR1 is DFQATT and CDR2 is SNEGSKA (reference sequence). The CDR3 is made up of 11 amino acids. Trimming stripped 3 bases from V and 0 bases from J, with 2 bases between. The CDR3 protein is CSASMNTEAFF. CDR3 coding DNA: TGCAGTGCTAGTATGAACACTGAAGCTTTCTTT.

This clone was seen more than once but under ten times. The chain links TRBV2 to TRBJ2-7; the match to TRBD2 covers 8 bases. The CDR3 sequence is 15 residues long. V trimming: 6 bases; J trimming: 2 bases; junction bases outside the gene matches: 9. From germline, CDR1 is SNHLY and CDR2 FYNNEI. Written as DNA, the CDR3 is TGTGCCAGCAGGGGAGGGGCGGGAGGCGCCTACGAGCAGTACTTC. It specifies CASRGGAGGAYEQYF.

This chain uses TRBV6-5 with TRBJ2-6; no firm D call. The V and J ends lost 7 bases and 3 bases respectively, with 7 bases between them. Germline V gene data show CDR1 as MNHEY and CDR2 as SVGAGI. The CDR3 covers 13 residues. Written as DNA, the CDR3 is TGTGCCAGCAAACCGGGTGGGGCCAACGTCCTGACTTTC. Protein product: CASKPGGANVLTF.

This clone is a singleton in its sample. This CDR3 reads CASRIDGGFMNTEAFF. The CDR3 DNA reads as TGTGCCAGCAGGATCGATGGGGGCTTCATGAACACTGAAGCTTTCTTT. The chain has TRBV2 and TRBJ1-1, with TRBD1 as a possible D gene (6 bases). CDR1 and CDR2 (germline): SNHLY, FYNNEI. V lost 6 bases to trimming and J lost 0 bases, with 17 bases between them. The CDR3 consists of 16 residues.

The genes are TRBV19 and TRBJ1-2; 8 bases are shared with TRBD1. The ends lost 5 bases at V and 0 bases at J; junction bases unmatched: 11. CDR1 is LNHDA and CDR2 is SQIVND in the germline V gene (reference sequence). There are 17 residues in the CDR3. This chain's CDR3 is CASSWGQGATANYGYTF. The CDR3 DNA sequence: TGTGCCAGTAGTTGGGGTCAGGGGGCGACAGCTAACTATGGCTACACCTTC. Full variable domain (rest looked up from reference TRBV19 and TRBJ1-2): DGGITQSPKYLFRKEGQNVTLSCEQNLNHDAMYWYRQDPGQGLRLIYYSQIVNDFQKGDIAEGYSVSREKKESFPLTVTSAQKNPTAFYLCASSWGQGATANYGYTFGSGTRLTVV.

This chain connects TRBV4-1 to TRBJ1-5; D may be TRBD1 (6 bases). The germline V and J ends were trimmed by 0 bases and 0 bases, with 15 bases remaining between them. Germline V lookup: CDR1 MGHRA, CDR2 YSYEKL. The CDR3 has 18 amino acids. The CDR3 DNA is TGCGCCAGCAGCCAAGACGCCACAGGGAGTCTTAGCAATCAGCCCCAGCATTTT. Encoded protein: CASSQDATGSLSNQPQHF.

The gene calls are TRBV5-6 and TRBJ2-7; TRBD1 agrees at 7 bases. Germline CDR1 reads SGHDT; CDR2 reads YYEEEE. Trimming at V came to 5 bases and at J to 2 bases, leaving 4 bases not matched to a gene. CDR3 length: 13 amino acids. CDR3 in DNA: TGTGCCAGCAGTAGGGGGCTAGCCTACGAGCAGTACTTC. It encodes CASSRGLAYEQYF.

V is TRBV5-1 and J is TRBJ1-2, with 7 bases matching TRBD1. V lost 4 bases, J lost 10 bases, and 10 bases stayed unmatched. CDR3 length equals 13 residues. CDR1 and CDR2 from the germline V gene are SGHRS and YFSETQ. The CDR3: CASSATGQKDYTF. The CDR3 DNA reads TGCGCCAGCAGCGCAACGGGACAGAAAGACTACACCTTC.

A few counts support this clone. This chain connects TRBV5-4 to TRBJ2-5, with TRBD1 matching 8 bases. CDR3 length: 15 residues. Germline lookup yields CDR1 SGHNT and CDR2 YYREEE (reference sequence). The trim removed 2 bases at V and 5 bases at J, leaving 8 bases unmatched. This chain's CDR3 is CASSLTTGGGETQYF. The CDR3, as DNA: TGTGCCAGCAGCTTAACCACAGGGGGAGGCGAGACCCAGTACTTC.